This T cell receptor beta chain was sequenced for a study of neoadjuvant anti-PD-1 for oral cavity cancer. Time point specified: after neoadjuvant nivolumab, at surgical resection. Blood cells were analyzed directly, without culture or expansion. CDR3 length equals 12 residues. Germline loops: CDR1 MNHNY, CDR2 SVGAGI (reference sequence). J lost 4 bases, V lost 6 bases, and 3 bases had no gene match. Data came from immunoSEQ multiplex PCR; TCRdb stores just in-frame clones and leaves some out. The sample includes approximately 13,000 clones, around 70% of them seen just once. The sample was PBMCs, taken after nivolumab (anti-PD-1) treatment. The genes are TRBV6-6 and TRBJ2-7; 7 bases map to TRBD1. This TCR was recovered from a person aged 35-79 years with oral cavity squamous cell carcinoma. The CDR3 sequence is CASRGQLYEQYF. In nucleotides, the CDR3 is TGTGCCAGCAGGGGACAGCTATACGAGCAGTACTTC.